The rows below give T cell receptor beta chains drawn from one sample of a study of blood T cell repertoires in COVID-19. Method: immunoSEQ multiplex PCR; TCRdb's copy keeps in-frame clones and lacks some. This repertoire shows 90,000 or so clones, 89% found once; its top ten account for 5% to 5.5%. Sequenced: peripheral blood. The origin of the receptors is a woman aged 80 or over with active COVID-19. Each CDR3 is given with its conserved first and last residue. Not all rows give a size; the values are once, few, many and, for expanded clones, a class.

>TRBV14|-
CASSQTSHSSTDTQYF
>TRBV7-9|few
CASSSSQGSTEAFF
>TRBV6-5|-
CASGQGDQPQHF
>TRBV4-1|-
CASSHRSDWISYNEQFF
>TRBV19|-
CASSMGGRDNQPQHF
>TRBV9|-
CASSVGGRSTDTQYF
>TRBV19|-
CASSLTPRQLADPLFF
>TRBV19|few
CASSLAGGGNEQFF
>TRBV18|-
CASSPGTSGSGQETQYF
>TRBV15|-
CATTLDRGGTEAFF
>TRBV27|-
CASNSPGLALSGELFF
>TRBV19|-
CASSHGSTYEQYF
>TRBV7-9|-
CASSPPRSLNDADTQYF